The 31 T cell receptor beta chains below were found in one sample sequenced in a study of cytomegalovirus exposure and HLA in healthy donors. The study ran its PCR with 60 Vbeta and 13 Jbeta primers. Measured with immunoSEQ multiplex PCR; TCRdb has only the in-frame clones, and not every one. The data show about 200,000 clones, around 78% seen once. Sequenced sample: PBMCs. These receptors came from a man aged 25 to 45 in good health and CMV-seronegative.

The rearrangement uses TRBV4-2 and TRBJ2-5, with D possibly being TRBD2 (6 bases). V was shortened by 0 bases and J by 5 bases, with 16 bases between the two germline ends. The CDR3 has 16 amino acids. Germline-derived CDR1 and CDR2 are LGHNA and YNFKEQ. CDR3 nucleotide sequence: TGTGCCAGCAGCCAAGAAGGAGGAGGGGCGCGGGAGACCCAGTACTTC. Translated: CASSQEGGGARETQYF.

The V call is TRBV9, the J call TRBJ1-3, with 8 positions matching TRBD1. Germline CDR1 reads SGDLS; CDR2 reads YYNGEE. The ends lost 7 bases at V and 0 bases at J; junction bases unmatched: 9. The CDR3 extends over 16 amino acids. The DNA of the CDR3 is TGTGCCAGCTCTGGGACAGGAAAAAGCTCTGGAAACACCATATATTTT. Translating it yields CASSGTGKSSGNTIYF.

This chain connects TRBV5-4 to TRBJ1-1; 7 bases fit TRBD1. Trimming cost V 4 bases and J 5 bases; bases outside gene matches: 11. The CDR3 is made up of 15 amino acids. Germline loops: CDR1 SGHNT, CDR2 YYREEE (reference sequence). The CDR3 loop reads CASSRQGLGGTEAFF. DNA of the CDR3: TGTGCCAGCAGCCGACAGGGTTTGGGAGGAACTGAAGCTTTCTTT.

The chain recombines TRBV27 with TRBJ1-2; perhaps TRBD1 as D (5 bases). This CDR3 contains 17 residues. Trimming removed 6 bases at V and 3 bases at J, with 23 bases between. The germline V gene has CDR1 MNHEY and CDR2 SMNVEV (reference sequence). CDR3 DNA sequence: TGTGCCAGCAGCCAAAGGGATAGGGGTGGCCGGGACTATGGCTACACCTTC. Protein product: CASSQRDRGGRDYGYTF.

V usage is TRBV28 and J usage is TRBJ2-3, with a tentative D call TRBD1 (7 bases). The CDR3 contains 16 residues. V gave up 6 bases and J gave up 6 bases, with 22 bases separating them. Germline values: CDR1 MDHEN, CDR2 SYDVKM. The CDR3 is CASRSPGGTARDTQYF. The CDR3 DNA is TGTGCCAGCAGATCCCCAGGGGGGACGGCCCGGGATACGCAGTATTTT.

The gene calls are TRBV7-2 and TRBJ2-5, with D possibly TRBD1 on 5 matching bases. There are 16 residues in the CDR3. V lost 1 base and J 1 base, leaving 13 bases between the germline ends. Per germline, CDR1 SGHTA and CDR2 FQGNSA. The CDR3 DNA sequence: TGTGCCAGCAGCTTAGAAGGGGTGATCCTCCAAGAGACCCAGTACTTC. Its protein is CASSLEGVILQETQYF.

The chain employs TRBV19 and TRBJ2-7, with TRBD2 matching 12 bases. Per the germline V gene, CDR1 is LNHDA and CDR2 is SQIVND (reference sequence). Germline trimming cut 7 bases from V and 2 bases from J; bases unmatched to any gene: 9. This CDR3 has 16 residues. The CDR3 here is CASKTSGLAGTYEQYF. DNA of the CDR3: TGTGCCAGTAAAACATCCGGACTAGCGGGGACCTACGAGCAGTACTTC.

This CDR3 reads CASSQEQGAYHGYTF. The CDR3 bases are TGCGCCAGCAGCCAAGAACAGGGGGCGTATCACGGCTACACCTTC. V is TRBV4-1 and J is TRBJ1-2; 9 positions match TRBD1. The CDR3 length is 15 residues. CDR1 is MGHRA, CDR2 YSYEKL, per germline. The ends lost 0 bases at V and 8 bases at J; junction bases unmatched: 7.

The CDR3 spells CASSQRDSYNEQFF. CDR3 sequence (DNA): TGTGCCAGCAGCCAGAGGGATTCCTACAATGAGCAGTTCTTC. This chain connects TRBV14 to TRBJ2-1; D may be TRBD2 (5 bases). The V end lost 3 bases, the J end lost 1 base, and 7 bases lay between the germline ends. Germline V gene lookup returns CDR1 SGHDN and CDR2 FVKESK. The CDR3 runs 14 residues.

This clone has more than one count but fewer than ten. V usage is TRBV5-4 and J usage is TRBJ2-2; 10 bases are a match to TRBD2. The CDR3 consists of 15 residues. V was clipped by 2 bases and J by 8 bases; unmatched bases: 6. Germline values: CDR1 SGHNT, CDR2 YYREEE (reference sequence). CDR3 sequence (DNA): TGTGCCAGCAGCTTAACCGGGACTAGCGAGGGGGAGCTGTTTTTT. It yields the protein CASSLTGTSEGELFF.

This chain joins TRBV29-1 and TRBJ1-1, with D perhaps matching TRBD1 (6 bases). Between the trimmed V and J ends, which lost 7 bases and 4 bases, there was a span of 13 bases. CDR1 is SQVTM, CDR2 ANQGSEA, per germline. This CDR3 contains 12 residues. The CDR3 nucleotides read TGCAGCGCGAAGGGGGTGGCCACTGAAGCTTTCTTT. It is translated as CSAKGVATEAFF. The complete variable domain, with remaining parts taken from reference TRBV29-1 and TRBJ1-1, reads SAVISQKPSRDICQRGTSLTIQCQVDSQVTMMFWYRQQPGQSLTLIATANQGSEATYESGFVIDKFPISRPNLTFSTLTVSNMSPEDSSIYLCSAKGVATEAFFGQGTRLTVV.

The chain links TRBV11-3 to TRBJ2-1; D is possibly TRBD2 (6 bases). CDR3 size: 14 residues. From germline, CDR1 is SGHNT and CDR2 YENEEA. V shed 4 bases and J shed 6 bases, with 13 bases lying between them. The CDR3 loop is CASSSSELPNEQFF. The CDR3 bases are TGTGCCAGCAGCTCTAGCGAACTCCCCAATGAGCAGTTCTTC. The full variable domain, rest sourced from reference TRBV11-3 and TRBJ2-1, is EAGVVQSPRYKIIEKKQPVAFWCNPISGHNTLYWYLQNLGQGPELLIRYENEEAVDDSQLPKDRFSAERLKGVDSTLKIQPAELGDSAVYLCASSSSELPNEQFFGPGTRLTVL.

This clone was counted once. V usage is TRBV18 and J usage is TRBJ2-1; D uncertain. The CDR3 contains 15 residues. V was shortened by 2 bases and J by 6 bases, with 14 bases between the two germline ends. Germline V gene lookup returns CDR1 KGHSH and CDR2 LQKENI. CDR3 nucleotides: TGTGCCAGCTCACCAAGTAGCCCGAGTGGCAATGAGCAGTTCTTC. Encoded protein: CASSPSSPSGNEQFF. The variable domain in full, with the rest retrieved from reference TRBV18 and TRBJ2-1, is NAGVMQNPRHLVRRRGQEARLRCSPMKGHSHVYWYRQLPEEGLKFMVYLQKENIIDESGMPKERFSAEFPKEGPSILRIQQVVRGDSAAYFCASSPSSPSGNEQFFGPGTRLTVL.

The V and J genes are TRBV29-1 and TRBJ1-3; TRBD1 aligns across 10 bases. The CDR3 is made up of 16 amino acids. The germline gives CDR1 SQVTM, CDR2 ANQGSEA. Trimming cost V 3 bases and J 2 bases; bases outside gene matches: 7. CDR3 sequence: CSVERGQGVTGNTIYF. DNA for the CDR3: TGCAGCGTTGAGCGAGGACAGGGGGTAACTGGAAACACCATATATTTT.

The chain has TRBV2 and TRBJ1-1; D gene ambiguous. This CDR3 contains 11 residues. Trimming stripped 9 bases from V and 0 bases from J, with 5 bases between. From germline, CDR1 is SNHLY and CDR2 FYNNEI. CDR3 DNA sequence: TGTGCCAGTCTAGTGAACACTGAAGCTTTCTTT. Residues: CASLVNTEAFF.

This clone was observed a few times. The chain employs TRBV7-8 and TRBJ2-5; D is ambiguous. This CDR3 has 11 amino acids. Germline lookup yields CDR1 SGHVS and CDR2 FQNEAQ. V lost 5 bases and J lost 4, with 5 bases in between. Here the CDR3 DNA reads TGTGCCAGCAGCCAAATAGAGACCCAGTACTTC. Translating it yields CASSQIETQYF.

CDR3 coding DNA: TGCGCCAGCAGCCAAGGAGCCCCCGGAGGGGGCGGTAAGACCCAGTACTTC. Translation gives CASSQGAPGGGGKTQYF. J is TRBJ2-5 and V is TRBV4-1, with a weak D call TRBD1 (7 bases). The length of the CDR3 is 17 residues. Germline-derived CDR1 and CDR2 are MGHRA and YSYEKL. V lost 1 base and J lost 6, with 21 bases in between.

In DNA, the CDR3 is TGCGCCAGCAGTCAAAGGGGCAGGAGCGCCTACGAGCAGTACTTC. Translation: CASSQRGRSAYEQYF. The V call is TRBV23-1, the J call TRBJ2-7; perhaps TRBD1 as D (5 bases). TRBV23-1 is an ORF; its function is uncertain. The CDR3 runs 15 residues. Trimming took 2 bases from V and 2 from J, leaving 13 bases between them.

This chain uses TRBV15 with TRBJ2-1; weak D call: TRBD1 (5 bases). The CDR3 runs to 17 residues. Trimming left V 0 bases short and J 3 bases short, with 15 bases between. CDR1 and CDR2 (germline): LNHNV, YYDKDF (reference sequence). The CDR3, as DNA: TGTGCCACCAGCAGAGATCGAAAGACAGCGAGCTACAATGAGCAGTTCTTC. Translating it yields CATSRDRKTASYNEQFF.

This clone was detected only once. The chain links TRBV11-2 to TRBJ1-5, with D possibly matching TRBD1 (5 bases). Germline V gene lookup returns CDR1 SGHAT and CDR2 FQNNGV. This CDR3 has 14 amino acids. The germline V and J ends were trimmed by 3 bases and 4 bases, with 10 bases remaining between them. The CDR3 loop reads CASSFAGENQPQHF. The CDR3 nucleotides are TGTGCCAGCAGCTTCGCGGGGGAGAATCAGCCCCAGCATTTT.

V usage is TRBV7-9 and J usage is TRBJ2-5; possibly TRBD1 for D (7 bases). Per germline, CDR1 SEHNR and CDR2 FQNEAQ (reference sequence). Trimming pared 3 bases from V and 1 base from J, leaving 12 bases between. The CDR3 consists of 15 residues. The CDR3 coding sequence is TGTGCCAGCAGCTTTGCAGGGGGAGGCCAAGAGACCCAGTACTTC. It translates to CASSFAGGGQETQYF. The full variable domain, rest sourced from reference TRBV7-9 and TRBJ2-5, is DTGVSQNPRHKITKRGQNVTFRCDPISEHNRLYWYRQTLGQGPEFLTYFQNEAQLEKSRLLSDRFSAERPKGSFSTLEIQRTEQGDSAMYLCASSFAGGGQETQYFGPGTRLLVL.

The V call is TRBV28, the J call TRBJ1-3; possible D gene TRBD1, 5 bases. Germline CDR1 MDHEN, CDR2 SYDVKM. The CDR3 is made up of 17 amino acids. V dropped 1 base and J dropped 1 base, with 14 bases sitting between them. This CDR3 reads CASSLYGGGYSGNTIYF. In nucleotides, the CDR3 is TGTGCCAGCAGTTTATACGGGGGAGGGTATTCTGGAAACACCATATATTTT.

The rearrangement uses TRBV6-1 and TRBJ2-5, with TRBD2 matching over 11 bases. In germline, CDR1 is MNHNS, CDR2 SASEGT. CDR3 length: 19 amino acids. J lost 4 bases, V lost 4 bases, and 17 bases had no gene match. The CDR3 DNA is TGTGCCAGCAGTGCCTTCTGGGTGCCACTAGCGGGAGATTCAGAGACCCAGTACTTC. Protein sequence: CASSAFWVPLAGDSETQYF.

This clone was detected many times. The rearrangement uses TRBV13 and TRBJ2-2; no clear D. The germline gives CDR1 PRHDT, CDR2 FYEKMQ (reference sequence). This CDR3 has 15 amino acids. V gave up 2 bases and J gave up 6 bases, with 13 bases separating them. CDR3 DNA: TGTGCCAGCAGCTTAAGTCCAGGTAACGCCGGGGAGCTGTTTTTT. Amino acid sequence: CASSLSPGNAGELFF.

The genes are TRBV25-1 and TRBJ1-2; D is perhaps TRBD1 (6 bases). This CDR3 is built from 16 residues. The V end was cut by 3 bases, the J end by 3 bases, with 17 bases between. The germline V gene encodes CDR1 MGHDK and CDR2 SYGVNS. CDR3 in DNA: TGTGCCAGCAGTGACGCGCAGGGGTTGTCTTACTATGGCTACACCTTC. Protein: CASSDAQGLSYYGYTF.

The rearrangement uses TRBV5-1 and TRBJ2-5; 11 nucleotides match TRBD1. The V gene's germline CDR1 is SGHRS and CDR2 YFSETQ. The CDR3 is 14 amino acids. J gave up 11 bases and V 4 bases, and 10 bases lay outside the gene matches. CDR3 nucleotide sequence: TGCGCCAGCAGCCCCGGGACAGGGGGTTTAGGGCAGTACTTC. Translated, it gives CASSPGTGGLGQYF.

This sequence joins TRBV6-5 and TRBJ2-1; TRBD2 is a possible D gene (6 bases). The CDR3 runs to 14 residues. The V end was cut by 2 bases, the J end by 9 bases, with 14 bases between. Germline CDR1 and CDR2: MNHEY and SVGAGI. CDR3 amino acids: CASSYVARRGEQFF. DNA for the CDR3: TGTGCCAGCAGTTACGTGGCTAGGCGGGGTGAGCAGTTCTTC.

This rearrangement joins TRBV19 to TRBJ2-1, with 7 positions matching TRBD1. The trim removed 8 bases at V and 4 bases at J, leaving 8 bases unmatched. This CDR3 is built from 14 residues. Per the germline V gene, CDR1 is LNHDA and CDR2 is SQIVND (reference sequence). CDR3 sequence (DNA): TGTGCCAGTTTAGGGGCAGGGGGATACAATGAGCAGTTCTTC. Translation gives CASLGAGGYNEQFF.

CDR3 nucleotide sequence: TGCGCCAGCAGTGAGGCCGGGACAGGGTGGCACAATGAGCAGTTCTTC. This translates into CASSEAGTGWHNEQFF. This chain connects TRBV10-1 to TRBJ2-1; 9 positions agree with TRBD1. The V gene's germline CDR1 is WNHNN and CDR2 SYGVQD (reference sequence). J was trimmed by 5 bases and V by 2 bases; bases with no gene match: 7. CDR3 length equals 16 residues.

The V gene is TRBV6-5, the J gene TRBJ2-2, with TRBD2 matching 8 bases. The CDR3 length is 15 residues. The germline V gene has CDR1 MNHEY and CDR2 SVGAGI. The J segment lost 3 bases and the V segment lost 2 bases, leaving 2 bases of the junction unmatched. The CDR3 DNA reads TGTGCCAGCAGTTACCCCGGGGGGGACACCGGGGAGCTGTTTTTT. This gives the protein CASSYPGGDTGELFF.

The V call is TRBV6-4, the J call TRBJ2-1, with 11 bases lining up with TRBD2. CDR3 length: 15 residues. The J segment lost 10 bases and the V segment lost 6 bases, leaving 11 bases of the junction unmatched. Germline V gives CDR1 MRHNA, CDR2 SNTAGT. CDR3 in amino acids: CASSPLAGASDEQFF. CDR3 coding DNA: TGTGCCAGCAGCCCACTAGCGGGAGCTTCCGACGAGCAGTTCTTC.